What follows are 27 T cell receptor beta chains derived from one specimen sequenced in a study of beta chain features in type 1 diabetes. Isolated RNA was reverse transcribed in full, so expressed TCRB transcripts were sequenced. The method was immunoSEQ multiplex PCR; TCRdb's version includes in-frame clones alone and lacks a portion of them. The sample holds some 400,000 clones, about 15% seen once. Sample: naive CD4+ T cells from blood. These receptors came from a woman between 18 and 30 years old in good health.

The CDR3 bases are TGTGCCAGCTCAACGTCTAGCGGACTCACAGATACGCAGTATTTT. This sequence encodes CASSTSSGLTDTQYF. The J gene is TRBJ2-3, the V gene TRBV18, with 7 bases that match TRBD2. The trim removed 5 bases at V and 2 bases at J, leaving 7 bases unmatched. CDR3 size: 15 residues. Germline V CDR1 and CDR2: KGHSH, LQKENI.

This clone came up a few times. The rearrangement joins TRBV7-7 to TRBJ2-1; D not resolved. V was clipped by 11 bases and J by 7 bases, with 12 bases between them. The CDR3 runs to 11 residues. Germline lookup yields CDR1 SSHAT and CDR2 FNYEAQ (reference sequence). The CDR3 nucleotides read TGTGCCTCCGGAGCGCTTAATGAGCAGTTCTTC. This encodes CASGALNEQFF.

This clone was seen more than once but under ten times. This chain connects TRBV27 to TRBJ2-7; possible D gene TRBD1, 6 bases. The V and J ends lost 4 bases and 1 base respectively, with 17 bases between them. Germline V gene data show CDR1 as MNHEY and CDR2 as SMNVEV (reference sequence). The length of the CDR3 is 16 residues. In nucleotides, the CDR3 is TGTGCCAGCAGTTCCTGGGTTAACAGGGTGTCCTACGAGCAGTACTTC. Its protein is CASSSWVNRVSYEQYF.

The rearrangement uses TRBV11-2 and TRBJ2-1, with 12 positions matching TRBD2. The CDR3 runs 16 residues. Trimming took 5 bases from V and 9 from J; bases not matched to a gene: 11. Germline loops: CDR1 SGHAT, CDR2 FQNNGV. The CDR3 region has the DNA TGTGCCAGCAGCGAGACCCTAGCGGGAGGGCCTAGTGAGCAGTTCTTC. Its translation: CASSETLAGGPSEQFF.

V is TRBV7-3 and J is TRBJ2-6; D perhaps matches TRBD1 (6 bases). Trimming removed 6 bases at V and 2 bases at J, with 14 bases between. The CDR3 covers 16 residues. In germline, CDR1 is SGHTA, CDR2 FQGTGA. The CDR3 region has the DNA TGTGCCAGCAGACTACAGGGTTCTCCTGGGGCCAACGTCCTGACTTTC. Translated, it gives CASRLQGSPGANVLTF.

This clone was counted only a few times. The chain joins TRBV28 to TRBJ2-5, with a possible D match to TRBD1 (5 bases). The germline V and J ends were trimmed by 9 bases and 4 bases, with 12 bases remaining between them. The CDR3 has 12 amino acids. In germline, CDR1 is MDHEN, CDR2 SYDVKM. The CDR3 sequence: CASFQDIETQYF. The CDR3 DNA reads TGTGCCAGTTTTCAGGACATAGAGACCCAGTACTTC. Together with reference TRBV28 and TRBJ2-5, the CDR3 gives the full variable domain: DVKVTQSSRYLVKRTGEKVFLECVQDMDHENMFWYRQDPGLGLRLIYFSYDVKMKEKGDIPEGYSVSREKKERFSLILESASTNQTSMYLCASFQDIETQYFGPGTRLLVL.

The genes are TRBV7-2 and TRBJ2-3; tentative D call: TRBD1 (5 bases). V shed 1 base and J shed 1 base, with 15 bases lying between them. In germline, CDR1 is SGHTA, CDR2 FQGNSA. The CDR3 contains 17 residues. CDR3 nucleotide sequence: TGTGCCAGCAGCTTAGACTGGGGCTTCAGGGGCACAGATACGCAGTATTTT. Translation: CASSLDWGFRGTDTQYF.

This clone has just a few counts. J is TRBJ1-5 and V is TRBV7-2, with 7 bases matching TRBD1. Germline V gives CDR1 SGHTA, CDR2 FQGNSA. The CDR3 loop spans 15 amino acids. V lost 5 bases to trimming and J lost 7 bases; unmatched junction nucleotides: 11. The DNA for the CDR3 is TGTGCCAGCAGCCCATACCTCAGGGGGAACCAGCCCCAGCATTTT. Its translation: CASSPYLRGNQPQHF.

The chain is built from TRBV7-8 and TRBJ2-3, with a possible D match to TRBD1 (5 bases). Germline V gene sequence: CDR1 SGHVS, CDR2 FQNEAQ. Trimming removed 1 base at V and 4 bases at J, with 9 bases between. This CDR3 is 14 amino acids long. The DNA for the CDR3 is TGTGCCAGCAGCTTAGAGGAAGGGGCAGATACGCAGTATTTT. It translates to CASSLEEGADTQYF.

J is TRBJ2-1 and V is TRBV14; tentative D call: TRBD2 (5 bases). V shed 4 bases and J shed 9 bases, with 10 bases lying between them. The CDR3 consists of 12 residues. In germline, CDR1 is SGHDN, CDR2 FVKESK. The CDR3 nucleotides are TGTGCCAGCAGCCTCTACGAGGGTGAGCAGTTCTTC. This gives the protein CASSLYEGEQFF.

The CDR3, as DNA: TGTGCCAGCAGATTAAATGAGATTAAAGCTTTCTTT. Its translation: CASRLNEIKAFF. The J gene is TRBJ1-1, the V gene TRBV28; D uncertain. Per germline, CDR1 MDHEN and CDR2 SYDVKM. The germline V and J ends were trimmed by 6 bases and 9 bases, with 14 bases remaining between them. This CDR3 spans 12 amino acids.

V gene TRBV28 combines with J gene TRBJ2-1, with TRBD1 matching over 9 bases. Germline trimming cut 4 bases from V and 6 bases from J; bases unmatched to any gene: 4. The V gene's germline CDR1 is MDHEN and CDR2 SYDVKM. The CDR3 consists of 14 residues. CDR3: CASSSWTGVNEQFF. As DNA, the CDR3 is TGTGCCAGCAGTTCATGGACAGGGGTCAATGAGCAGTTCTTC. Full variable domain (rest looked up from reference TRBV28 and TRBJ2-1): DVKVTQSSRYLVKRTGEKVFLECVQDMDHENMFWYRQDPGLGLRLIYFSYDVKMKEKGDIPEGYSVSREKKERFSLILESASTNQTSMYLCASSSWTGVNEQFFGPGTRLTVL.

The genes are TRBV9 and TRBJ2-7; D remains unclear. V lost 1 base, J lost 5 bases, and 10 bases lay in between. Germline loops: CDR1 SGDLS, CDR2 YYNGEE. CDR3 length: 13 amino acids. CDR3 residues: CASSVSLVHEQYF. The DNA for the CDR3 is TGTGCCAGCAGCGTAAGTCTAGTCCACGAGCAGTACTTC. The variable domain in full, completed from reference TRBV9 and TRBJ2-7, reads DSGVTQTPKHLITATGQRVTLRCSPRSGDLSVYWYQQSLDQGLQFLIQYYNGEERAKGNILERFSAQQFPDLHSELNLSSLELGDSALYFCASSVSLVHEQYFGPGTRLTVT.

This clone was counted a few times. V usage is TRBV28 and J usage is TRBJ2-6; tentative D call: TRBD2 (6 bases). The CDR3 consists of 17 residues. Trimming cost V 11 bases and J 3 bases, with 23 bases left between them. From germline, CDR1 is MDHEN and CDR2 SYDVKM. The CDR3 reads CAAHGGITLGGANVLTF. The CDR3 bases are TGTGCCGCCCACGGGGGTATTACTCTCGGTGGGGCCAACGTCCTGACTTTC.

This clone was seen only a few times. V and J are TRBV29-1 and TRBJ2-1; maybe TRBD2 (7 bases). The CDR3 runs to 12 residues. Trimming left V 7 bases short and J 7 bases short, with 14 bases between. Germline V lookup: CDR1 SQVTM, CDR2 ANQGSEA. CDR3 DNA: TGCAGCGCAAGGGGGGGGGCGAATGAGCAGTTCTTC. Its translation is CSARGGANEQFF.

The chain recombines TRBV25-1 with TRBJ2-5; D possibly corresponds to TRBD1 (6 bases). Germline loops: CDR1 MGHDK, CDR2 SYGVNS. This CDR3 is 14 amino acids long. The germline V and J ends were trimmed by 1 base and 5 bases, with 11 bases remaining between them. In DNA, the CDR3 is TGTGCCAGCAGTGAATCCAGGGGCCGGGAGACCCAGTACTTC. Protein product: CASSESRGRETQYF.

V gene TRBV25-1 combines with J gene TRBJ1-2; no clear D gene. Trimming cost V 4 bases and J 8 bases, with 14 bases left between them. Germline V lookup: CDR1 MGHDK, CDR2 SYGVNS. The CDR3 spans 13 residues. CDR3 DNA sequence: TGTGCCAGCAGTGGGAGGACGGCGAGGGGCTACACCTTC. Protein product: CASSGRTARGYTF.

This clone was seen only a few times. The J gene is TRBJ2-3, the V gene TRBV27; possible D gene TRBD1, 6 bases. The CDR3 spans 15 residues. The V end was cut by 5 bases, the J end by 4 bases, with 16 bases between. The germline CDR1 and CDR2 sequences are MNHEY and SMNVEV (reference sequence). CDR3 in DNA: TGTGCCAGCAGTGTAAGGGAGCCAGGGGCAGATACGCAGTATTTT. Encoded protein: CASSVREPGADTQYF.

This clone was picked up a small number of times. V and J are TRBV5-1 and TRBJ2-5; D is perhaps TRBD1 (6 bases). Germline CDR1 is SGHRS and CDR2 is YFSETQ. V was clipped by 4 bases and J by 4 bases, with 14 bases between them. The CDR3 sequence is 14 residues long. CDR3 sequence: CASSKGVIPETQYF. The CDR3 coding sequence is TGCGCCAGCAGCAAGGGGGTAATCCCAGAGACCCAGTACTTC.

This rearrangement joins TRBV10-3 to TRBJ1-1; no clear D gene. Trimming removed 3 bases from V and 1 base from J, with 3 bases in between. The CDR3 runs to 12 residues. CDR1 ENHRY and CDR2 SYGVKD come from the germline V gene. CDR3 protein: CAISDRNTEAFF. The CDR3 nucleotides read TGTGCCATCAGTGACAGGAACACTGAAGCTTTCTTT.

The chain joins TRBV5-1 to TRBJ1-1, with TRBD1 identical over 10 bases. V was pared by 2 bases and J by 4 bases, with 11 bases of the junction left unmatched. CDR1 and CDR2 from the germline V gene are SGHRS and YFSETQ. This CDR3 contains 17 residues. This chain's CDR3 is CASSLDGGQGRGTEAFF. For the CDR3, the DNA is TGCGCCAGCAGCTTAGACGGGGGACAGGGGAGGGGCACTGAAGCTTTCTTT.

The chain combines TRBV4-2 with TRBJ2-1; 7 nucleotides match TRBD2. This CDR3 has 15 amino acids. Germline V gives CDR1 LGHNA, CDR2 YNFKEQ. V dropped 3 bases and J dropped 2; count of bases not matched to a gene: 4. CDR3 protein: CASSQVSGAYNEQFF. The CDR3 DNA follows: TGTGCCAGCAGCCAGGTGAGCGGGGCCTACAATGAGCAGTTCTTC.

This clone was picked up a small number of times. The CDR3 DNA follows: TGTGCCAGCAGTGATAGCGAGACCCAGTACTTC. Protein: CASSDSETQYF. The rearrangement links TRBV2 to TRBJ2-5; D is undetermined. CDR1 SNHLY and CDR2 FYNNEI come from the germline V gene. The CDR3 contains 11 residues. V was cut by 3 bases and J by 5 bases, with 4 bases left in between. Using reference TRBV2 and TRBJ2-5 for the parts outside the CDR3, the full variable domain is EPEVTQTPSHQVTQMGQEVILRCVPISNHLYFYWYRQILGQKVEFLVSFYNNEISEKSEIFDDQFSVERPDGSNFTLKIRSTKLEDSAMYFCASSDSETQYFGPGTRLLVL.

In its sample, this clone was seen a few times. The chain joins TRBV28 to TRBJ1-2, with TRBD1 identical over 9 bases. The CDR3 has 13 residues. Germline V gene lookup returns CDR1 MDHEN and CDR2 SYDVKM. Trimming removed 5 bases from V and 3 bases from J; junction bases left unmatched: 1. The CDR3 is CASSTGGDYGYTF. The CDR3 bases are TGTGCCAGCAGTACAGGGGGCGACTATGGCTACACCTTC.

This chain links TRBV7-9 with TRBJ1-1; D is unclear. CDR1 and CDR2 (germline): SEHNR, FQNEAQ (reference sequence). The CDR3 is made up of 15 amino acids. Between the trimmed V and J ends, which lost 4 bases and 1 base, there was a span of 13 bases. The DNA for the CDR3 is TGTGCCAGCAGCTCCGTGGTAGTATCGAACACTGAAGCTTTCTTT. It codes for CASSSVVVSNTEAFF.

This clone was detected only a few times. The chain employs TRBV6-7 and TRBJ2-4; 8 nucleotides align to TRBD1. TRBV6-7 belongs to the ORF category, with a function that is uncertain. The CDR3 runs 10 residues. Losses at the gene ends were 4 bases for V and 15 bases for J; bases not matched to a gene: 2. The CDR3 here is CASSSGQAYF. CDR3 nucleotides: TGTGCCAGCAGTTCGGGACAGGCGTACTTC.

This clone has a handful of counts. The chain is built from TRBV30 and TRBJ2-1, with D possibly TRBD1 on 5 matching bases. The ends were cut back, 3 bases at V and 3 bases at J, with 12 bases in the middle. There are 14 residues in the CDR3. Per the germline V gene, CDR1 is GTSNPN and CDR2 is SVGIG (reference sequence). The CDR3 sequence is CAWRWGSDYNEQFF. CDR3 DNA: TGTGCCTGGAGGTGGGGCAGCGACTACAATGAGCAGTTCTTC.